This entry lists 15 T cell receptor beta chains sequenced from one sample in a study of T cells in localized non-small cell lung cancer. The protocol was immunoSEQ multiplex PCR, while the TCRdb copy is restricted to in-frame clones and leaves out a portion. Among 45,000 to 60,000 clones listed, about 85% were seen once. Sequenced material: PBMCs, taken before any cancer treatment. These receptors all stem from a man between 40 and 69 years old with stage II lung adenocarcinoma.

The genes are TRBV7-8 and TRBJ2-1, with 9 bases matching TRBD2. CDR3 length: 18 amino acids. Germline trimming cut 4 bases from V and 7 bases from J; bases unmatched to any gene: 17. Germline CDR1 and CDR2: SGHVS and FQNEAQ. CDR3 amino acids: CASSSRAWGGGASNEQFF. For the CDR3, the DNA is TGTGCCAGCAGCTCAAGGGCGTGGGGCGGGGGGGCCTCGAATGAGCAGTTCTTC.

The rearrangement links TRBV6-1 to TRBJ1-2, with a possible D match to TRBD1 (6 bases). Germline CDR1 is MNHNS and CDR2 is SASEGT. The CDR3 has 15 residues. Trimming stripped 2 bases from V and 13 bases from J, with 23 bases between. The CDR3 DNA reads TGTGCCAGCAGTGAAAGGCCCCTGGGGGGGCCGGGGCCCACCTTC. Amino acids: CASSERPLGGPGPTF.

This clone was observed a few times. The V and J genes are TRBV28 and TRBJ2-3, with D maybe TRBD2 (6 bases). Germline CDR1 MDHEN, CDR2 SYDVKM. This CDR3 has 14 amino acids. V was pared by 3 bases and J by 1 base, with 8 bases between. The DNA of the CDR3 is TGTGCCAGCAGTTTCTTAGCGGGCACAGATACGCAGTATTTT. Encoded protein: CASSFLAGTDTQYF. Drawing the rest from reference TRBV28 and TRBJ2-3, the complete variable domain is DVKVTQSSRYLVKRTGEKVFLECVQDMDHENMFWYRQDPGLGLRLIYFSYDVKMKEKGDIPEGYSVSREKKERFSLILESASTNQTSMYLCASSFLAGTDTQYFGPGTRLTVL.

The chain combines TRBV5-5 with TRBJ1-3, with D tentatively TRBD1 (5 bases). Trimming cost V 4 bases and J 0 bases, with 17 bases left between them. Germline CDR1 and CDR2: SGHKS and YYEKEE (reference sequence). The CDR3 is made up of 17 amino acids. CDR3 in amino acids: CASSRTGRGSSGNTIYF. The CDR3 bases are TGTGCCAGCAGCCGAACCGGACGGGGGAGCTCTGGAAACACCATATATTTT.

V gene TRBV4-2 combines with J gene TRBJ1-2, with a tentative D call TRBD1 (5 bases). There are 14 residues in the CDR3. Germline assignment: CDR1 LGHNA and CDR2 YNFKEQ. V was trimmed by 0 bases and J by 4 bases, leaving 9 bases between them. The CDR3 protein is CASSQDEGSYGYTF. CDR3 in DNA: TGTGCCAGCAGCCAAGATGAGGGGAGCTATGGCTACACCTTC.

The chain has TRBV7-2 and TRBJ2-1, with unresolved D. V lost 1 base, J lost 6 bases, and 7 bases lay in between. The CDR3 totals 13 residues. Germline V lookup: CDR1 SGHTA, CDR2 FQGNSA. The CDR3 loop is CASSLGVANEQFF. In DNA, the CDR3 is TGTGCCAGCAGCTTAGGCGTCGCCAATGAGCAGTTCTTC.

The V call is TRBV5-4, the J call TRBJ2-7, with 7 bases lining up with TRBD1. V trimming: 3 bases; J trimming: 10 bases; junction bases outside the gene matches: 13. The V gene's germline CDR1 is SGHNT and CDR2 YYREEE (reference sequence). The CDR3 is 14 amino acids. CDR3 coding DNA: TGTGCCAGCAGCTCCAGTTTTTCCGGGACAGCCCAGTACTTC. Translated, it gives CASSSSFSGTAQYF.

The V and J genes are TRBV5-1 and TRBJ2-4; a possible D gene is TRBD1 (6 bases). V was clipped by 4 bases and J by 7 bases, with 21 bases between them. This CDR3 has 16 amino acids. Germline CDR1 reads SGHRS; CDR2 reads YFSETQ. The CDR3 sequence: CASSEVARLRGNIQYF. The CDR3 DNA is TGCGCCAGCAGCGAGGTGGCCAGGCTAAGGGGGAACATTCAGTACTTC.

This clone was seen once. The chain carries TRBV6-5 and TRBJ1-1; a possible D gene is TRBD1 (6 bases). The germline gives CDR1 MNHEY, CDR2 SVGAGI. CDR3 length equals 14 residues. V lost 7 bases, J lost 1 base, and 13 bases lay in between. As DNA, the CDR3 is TGTGCCAGCAATACACAGGGCTGGAACACTGAAGCTTTCTTT. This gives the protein CASNTQGWNTEAFF.

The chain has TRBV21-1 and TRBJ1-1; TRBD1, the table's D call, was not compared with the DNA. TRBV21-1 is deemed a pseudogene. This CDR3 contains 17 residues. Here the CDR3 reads CASLPEGQGAVDTEAFF. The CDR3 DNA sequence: TGTGCCAGCTTACCGGAGGGACAGGGGGCAGTGGACACTGAAGCTTTCTTT.

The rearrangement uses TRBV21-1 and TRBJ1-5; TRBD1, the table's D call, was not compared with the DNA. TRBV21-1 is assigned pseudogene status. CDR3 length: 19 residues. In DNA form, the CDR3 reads TGTGCCAGCAGCAAAATCGGGGAGGGGACAGGGCTGGTAGATCAGCCCCAGCATTTT. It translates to CASSKIGEGTGLVDQPQHF.

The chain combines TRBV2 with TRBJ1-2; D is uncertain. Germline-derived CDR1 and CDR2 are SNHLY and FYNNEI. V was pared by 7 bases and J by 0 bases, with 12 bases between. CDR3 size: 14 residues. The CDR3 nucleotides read TGTGCCAGCATTAGAAGCCCAGCTAACTATGGCTACACCTTC. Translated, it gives CASIRSPANYGYTF. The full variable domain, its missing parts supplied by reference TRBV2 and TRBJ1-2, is EPEVTQTPSHQVTQMGQEVILRCVPISNHLYFYWYRQILGQKVEFLVSFYNNEISEKSEIFDDQFSVERPDGSNFTLKIRSTKLEDSAMYFCASIRSPANYGYTFGSGTRLTVV.

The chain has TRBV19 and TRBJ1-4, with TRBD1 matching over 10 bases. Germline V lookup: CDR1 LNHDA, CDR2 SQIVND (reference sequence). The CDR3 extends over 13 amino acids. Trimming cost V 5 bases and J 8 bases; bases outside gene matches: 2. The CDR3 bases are TGTGCCAGTAGTGGGACAGGGGTAGAAAAACTGTTTTTT. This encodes CASSGTGVEKLFF.

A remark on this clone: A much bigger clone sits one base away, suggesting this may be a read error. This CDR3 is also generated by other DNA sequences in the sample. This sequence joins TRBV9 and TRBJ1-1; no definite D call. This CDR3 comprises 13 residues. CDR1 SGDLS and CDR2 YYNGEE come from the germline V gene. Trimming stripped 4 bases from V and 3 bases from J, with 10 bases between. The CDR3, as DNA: TGTGCCAGCAGCCCGCCTAGGGACACTGAAGCTTTCTTT. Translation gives CASSPPRDTEAFF.

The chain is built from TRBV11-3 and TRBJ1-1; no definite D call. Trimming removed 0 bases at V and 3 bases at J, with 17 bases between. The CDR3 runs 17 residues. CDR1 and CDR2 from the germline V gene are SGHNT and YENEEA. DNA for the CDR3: TGTGCCAGCAGCTTAGATGGGGATCTGCGGGCGGACACTGAAGCTTTCTTT. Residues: CASSLDGDLRADTEAFF.